What follows are 2 T cell receptor beta chains derived from one specimen sequenced in a study of blood T cells in healthy people across ages. Using a J-beta primer mix together with a sample-barcoded 5' primer, a second PCR was run for roughly 6 to 12 cycles. MiXCR, run by TCRdb on the 5' RACE reads, gives a single entry per CDR3 protein. Of about 1.5 million distinct CDR3 sequences listed, 40% to 45% are singletons. Input material: blood. Receptors were obtained from a woman aged 18-35 years in good health.

Here the CDR3 reads CSAGWNSGISYEQYF. As DNA, the CDR3 is TGCAGCGCCGGGTGGAATAGCGGTATTTCCTACGAGCAGTACTTC. The chain couples TRBV29-1 to TRBJ2-7; D may be TRBD2 (6 bases). Trimming cost V 7 bases and J 1 base, with 20 bases left between them. This CDR3 contains 15 residues. CDR1 and CDR2 (germline): SQVTM, ANQGSEA.

The rearrangement joins TRBV7-4 to TRBJ1-5, with 7 bases identical to TRBD1. The CDR3 is 15 residues long. The V segment lost 7 bases and the J segment 3 bases; nucleotides outside the gene matches: 9. Germline CDR1 is SGHVT and CDR2 is SQSDAQ. The CDR3 protein is CASTYRGRYNQPQHF. The CDR3, as DNA: TGTGCCAGCACCTACAGGGGACGGTACAATCAGCCCCAGCATTTT. Full variable domain (rest looked up from reference TRBV7-4 and TRBJ1-5): GAGVSQSPRYKVAKRGRDVALRCDSISGHVTLYWYRQTLGQGSEVLTYSQSDAQRDKSGRPSGRFSAERPERSVSTLKIQRTEQGDSAVYLCASTYRGRYNQPQHFGDGTRLSIL.